This TCR beta chain derives from a study of blood T cell repertoires in COVID-19. The CDR3 contains 15 residues. V lost 1 base to trimming and J lost 1 base, with 10 bases between them. Germline V gene sequence: CDR1 LGHNA, CDR2 YSLEER. Some clones are missing from TCRdb's copy, which holds only in-frame ones; the method was immunoSEQ multiplex PCR. The sample holds roughly 140,000 clones, 85% to 90% seen once. The clonotype was recovered from an older woman with active COVID-19. This chain connects TRBV4-3 to TRBJ2-5, with D possibly TRBD2 on 6 matching bases. Material for sequencing was peripheral blood. CDR3 in DNA: TGCGCCAGCAGCCAAGCTCTTAGCGGCCAAGAGACCCAGTACTTC. Its translation: CASSQALSGQETQYF.